This TCR beta chain was observed in a study of blood T cell repertoires in COVID-19. Background on the study: There were acute and convalescent COVID-19 samples, and they came from the United States, Italy and Spain.

TCRdb's table, derived via immunoSEQ multiplex PCR, lists solely in-frame clones and lacks some. In the table there are 150,000 to 200,000 clones, 84% of which are singletons. This CDR3 is built from 15 residues. V gave up 4 bases and J gave up 4 bases, with 16 bases separating them. Germline V gene sequence: CDR1 KGHSH, CDR2 LQKENI. This TCR was sampled from a man aged 35-49 years who had recovered from COVID-19. The sequencing input was peripheral blood. This chain connects TRBV18 to TRBJ1-1; possibly TRBD1 for D (6 bases). The CDR3 coding sequence is TGTGCCAGCTCACAAGGACAGCTCCCGGCCACTGAAGCTTTCTTT. This gives the protein CASSQGQLPATEAFF.